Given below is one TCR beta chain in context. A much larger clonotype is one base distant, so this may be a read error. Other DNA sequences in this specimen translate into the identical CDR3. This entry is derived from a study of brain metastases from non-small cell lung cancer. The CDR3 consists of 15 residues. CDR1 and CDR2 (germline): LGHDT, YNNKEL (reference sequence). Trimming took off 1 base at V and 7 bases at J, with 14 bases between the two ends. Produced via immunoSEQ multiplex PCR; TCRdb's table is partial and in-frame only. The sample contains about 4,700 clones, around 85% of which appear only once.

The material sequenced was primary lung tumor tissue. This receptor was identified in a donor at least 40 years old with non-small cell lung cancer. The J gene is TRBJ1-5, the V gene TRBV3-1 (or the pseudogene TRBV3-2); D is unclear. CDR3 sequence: CASSQGQGKRQPQHF. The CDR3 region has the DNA TGTGCCAGCAGCCAAGGACAAGGGAAAAGGCAGCCCCAGCATTTT.